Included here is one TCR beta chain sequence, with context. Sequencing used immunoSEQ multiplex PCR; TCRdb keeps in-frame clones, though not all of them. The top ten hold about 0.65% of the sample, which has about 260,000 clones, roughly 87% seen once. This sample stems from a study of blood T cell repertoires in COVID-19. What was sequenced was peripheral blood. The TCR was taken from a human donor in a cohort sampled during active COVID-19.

The chain's CDR3 is CASSYSGQGAYNEQFF. The DNA for the CDR3 is TGTGCCAGCAGTTACTCAGGACAGGGGGCCTACAATGAGCAGTTCTTC. This chain joins TRBV6-5 and TRBJ2-1; 10 bases line up with TRBD1. Germline CDR1 and CDR2: MNHEY and SVGAGI. The V segment lost 0 bases and the J segment 2 bases; nucleotides outside the gene matches: 1. The CDR3 is made up of 16 amino acids.